Listed below are T cell receptor beta chains from one sample, sequenced in a study of radiotherapy plus CTLA-4 blockade in lung cancer. Measured with immunoSEQ multiplex PCR; TCRdb has only the in-frame clones, and not every one. The data hold around 82,000 clones, with 70% to 85% observed a single time. Sequencing used peripheral blood, obtained from a patient treated with radiotherapy plus ipilimumab. The receptors come from a human donor with non-small cell lung cancer who had stable disease on radiotherapy plus ipilimumab. Each CDR3 is given with its conserved first and last residue. The D gene is left open where the match is weak. Expanded clones are given a class, and other clones once, few, many or no size at all.

TRBD2,TRBV28,NA,TRBJ2-4,CASSLWGTGTSGRVKNIQYF,TGTGCCAGCAGTTTATGGGGGACCGGGACTAGTGGGAGGGTAAAGAACATTCAGTACTTC
NA,TRBV7-9,NA,TRBJ1-2,CASSLDVRVTYGYTF,TGTGCCAGCAGCTTAGATGTGCGAGTTACCTATGGCTACACCTTC
TRBD1,TRBV11-2,once,TRBJ1-5,CASSSTGASGPQHF,TGTGCCAGCAGCTCCACAGGGGCATCAGGGCCCCAGCATTTT
NA,TRBV28,NA,TRBJ2-3,CASSSPIVTQYF,TGTGCCAGCAGTTCCCCGATTGTTACGCAGTATTTT
TRBD2,TRBV5-1,NA,TRBJ2-3,CASSSERGGGTDTQYF,TGCGCCAGCAGCTCCGAGCGGGGGGGCGGCACAGATACGCAGTATTTT
TRBD2,TRBV5-1,NA,TRBJ2-7,CASSPATSGRAGEQYF,TGCGCCAGCAGCCCTGCTACTAGCGGGAGGGCCGGTGAGCAGTACTTC
NA,TRBV7-8,NA,TRBJ1-1,CASSLGGGNTEAFF,TGTGCCAGCAGCCTCGGAGGGGGGAACACTGAAGCTTTCTTT
TRBD1,TRBV28,NA,TRBJ2-2,CASAGTGTKRELFF,TGTGCCAGCGCCGGGACAGGGACTAAGAGGGAGCTGTTTTTT
TRBD1,TRBV11-2,NA,TRBJ1-3,CASSPRTGGYGNTIYF,TGTGCCAGCAGCCCTCGGACAGGGGGTTATGGAAACACCATATATTTT
NA,TRBV7-9,NA,TRBJ2-1,CASSTERLVSEQFF,TGTGCCAGCAGCACTGAGAGACTAGTTTCTGAGCAGTTCTTC
NA,TRBV14,NA,TRBJ2-1,CASSQRGSWPYNEQFF,TGTGCCAGCAGCCAAAGGGGCTCCTGGCCTTACAATGAGCAGTTCTTC
NA,TRBV5-4,NA,TRBJ1-2,CASSLERTRYGYTF,TGTGCCAGCAGCCTCGAACGAACTCGCTATGGCTACACCTTC
TRBD1,TRBV9,NA,TRBJ1-1,CASSAGTVSNTEAFF,TGTGCCAGCAGCGCGGGGACAGTTTCGAACACTGAAGCTTTCTTT
NA,TRBV29-1,NA,TRBJ2-3,CSVDGNTDTQYF,TGCAGCGTTGACGGGAACACAGATACGCAGTATTTT
NA,TRBV7-9,NA,TRBJ1-2,CASSLRESGGYTF,TGTGCCAGCAGCTTACGAGAATCCGGTGGCTACACCTTC
NA,TRBV5-1,once,TRBJ1-2,CASSLAGHDGYTF,TGCGCCAGCAGCTTGGCGGGACACGATGGCTACACCTTC
TRBD1,TRBV5-1,NA,TRBJ2-3,CASSLRGLGTDTQYF,TGCGCCAGCAGCTTGAGGGGGCTTGGCACAGATACGCAGTATTTT
NA,TRBV6-6,NA,TRBJ1-2,CASSYTDSRYTF,TGTGCCAGCAGTTACACAGACAGCCGCTACACCTTC
NA,TRBV19,NA,TRBJ2-2,CASSVEGLAVNTGELFF,TGTGCCAGTAGTGTGGAAGGATTAGCGGTGAACACCGGGGAGCTGTTTTTT
NA,TRBV6-4,NA,TRBJ1-2,CASSASGDTYGYTF,TGTGCCAGCAGTGCATCCGGGGACACCTATGGCTACACCTTC
TRBD2,TRBV5-1,NA,TRBJ2-5,CASSHGTSGGNQETQYF,TGCGCCAGCAGCCACGGGACTAGCGGGGGGAACCAAGAGACCCAGTACTTC
NA,TRBV28,NA,TRBJ2-3,CASSLPGRPDTQYF,TGTGCCAGCAGTCTCCCGGGACGCCCGGATACGCAGTATTTT
NA,TRBV14,once,TRBJ1-4,CASSQIGTANEKLFF,TGTGCCAGCAGCCAAATTGGGACGGCAAATGAAAAACTGTTTTTT
NA,TRBV6-6,few,TRBJ2-7,CASRRSALGDYEQYF,TGTGCCAGCCGTCGGTCGGCTCTGGGAGACTACGAGCAGTACTTC
TRBD2,TRBV27,NA,TRBJ2-1,CASSLLPGLAEYNEQFF,TGTGCCAGCAGTTTATTGCCGGGACTAGCGGAATACAATGAGCAGTTCTTC
NA,TRBV18,few,TRBJ1-2,CASSSNQGFDGYTF,TGTGCCAGCTCATCGAACCAGGGGTTCGATGGCTACACCTTC
NA,TRBV23-1,few,TRBJ1-3,CARRGGNTIYF,TGCGCCCGGCGGGGAGGAAACACCATATATTTT
NA,TRBV11-2,NA,TRBJ2-7,CASSRIGQGGSYEQYF,TGTGCCAGCAGCCGAATTGGTCAAGGGGGCTCCTACGAGCAGTACTTC
NA,TRBV28,NA,TRBJ2-5,CASSLGVRGNLETQYF,TGTGCCAGCAGTTTGGGGGTGAGGGGGAACTTAGAGACCCAGTACTTC
TRBD1,TRBV5-1,NA,TRBJ2-6,CASSLRGPEGANVLTF,TGCGCCAGCAGCTTGAGGGGGCCCGAGGGGGCCAACGTCCTGACTTTC
TRBD1,TRBV28,NA,TRBJ1-1,CASSFSSTGEAFF,TGTGCCAGCAGTTTTTCCTCGACAGGGGAAGCTTTCTTT
NA,TRBV28,NA,TRBJ1-2,CASSKLLYGGYTF,TGTGCCAGCAGTAAGCTCCTCTATGGAGGCTACACCTTC
TRBD2,TRBV5-1,NA,TRBJ2-5,CASSLQLAVEETQYF,TGCGCCAGCAGCTTGCAGCTAGCGGTCGAAGAGACCCAGTACTTC
NA,TRBV30,NA,TRBJ1-5,CAWSVSVDQPQHF,TGTGCCTGGAGTGTTTCCGTCGATCAGCCCCAGCATTTT
TRBD1,TRBV7-2,NA,TRBJ1-6,CASRPQGSSYNSPLHF,TGTGCCAGCAGACCACAGGGGAGCTCCTATAATTCACCCCTCCACTTT
TRBD1,TRBV5-1,once,TRBJ1-1,CASSRQGENTEAFF,TGCGCCAGCAGCCGACAGGGGGAGAACACTGAAGCTTTCTTT
NA,TRBV18,NA,TRBJ2-1,CASSPPGEQFF,TGTGCCAGCTCACCACCGGGCGAGCAGTTCTTC
NA,TRBV6-6,few,TRBJ2-7,CASSYSIGSEQYF,TGTGCCAGCAGTTACTCGATAGGATCCGAGCAGTACTTC
NA,TRBV10-2,NA,TRBJ1-1,CASSDRRGTEAFF,TGCGCCAGCAGTGACCGACGAGGGACTGAAGCTTTCTTT
NA,TRBV29-1,NA,TRBJ2-1,CSVTKGLPDQLF,TGCAGCGTAACAAAGGGACTCCCCGACCAACTCTTC
NA,TRBV19,NA,TRBJ2-1,CASSIGQPPYGYNEQFF,TGTGCCAGTAGTATAGGCCAGCCCCCTTATGGGTACAATGAGCAGTTCTTC
NA,TRBV27,once,TRBJ2-1,CASNGAGSYNEQFF,TGTGCCAGCAATGGGGCGGGCTCCTACAATGAGCAGTTCTTC
NA,TRBV7-9,NA,TRBJ1-2,CASSLSWGLDYGYTF,TGTGCCAGCAGCCTCAGTTGGGGGCTCGACTATGGCTACACCTTC
NA,TRBV27,NA,TRBJ2-7,CATQRIGYEQYF,TGTGCCACACAGCGGATTGGCTACGAGCAGTACTTC
NA,TRBV6-5,NA,TRBJ2-3,CASSYEGQGTDTQYF,TGTGCCAGCAGTTACGAGGGTCAGGGCACAGATACGCAGTATTTT
TRBD1,TRBV18,NA,TRBJ2-7,CASSPDFSQGALF,TGTGCCAGCTCCCCCGATTTCTCACAGGGGGCACTATTC